Following are 10 T cell receptor beta chains from one sample sequenced in a study of CD8+ T cells in alopecia areata. The sequencing template was cDNA reverse transcribed from extracted RNA. TCRdb's copy holds only in-frame clones and misses some; the assay was immunoSEQ multiplex PCR. The data contain 150,000 to 200,000 clones, roughly 60% of them seen just once; the ten biggest clones take up over 0.9%. Treatment in this sample: oral pan-JAK inhibitor, 5-10 mg twice daily. The sequencing used CD4+ T cells sorted from blood, collected at week 24, from a patient treated with tofacitinib. The receptors stem from a human donor with alopecia areata.

V gene TRBV7-2 combines with J gene TRBJ2-1; TRBD2 matches at 8 bases. V dropped 2 bases and J dropped 4; count of bases not matched to a gene: 4. The CDR3 runs 15 residues. The germline CDR1 and CDR2 sequences are SGHTA and FQGNSA. The CDR3 coding sequence is TGTGCCAGCAGCTTATCCGGGGGGGCTTACAATGAGCAGTTCTTC. Translation: CASSLSGGAYNEQFF.

The gene calls are TRBV29-1 and TRBJ1-1, with a tentative D call TRBD1 (5 bases). Trimming left V 6 bases short and J 1 base short, with 9 bases between. Germline CDR1 and CDR2: SQVTM and ANQGSEA. This CDR3 is built from 12 residues. The CDR3 DNA is TGCAGCGTGGGGCCCAAGAACACTGAAGCTTTCTTT. Its translation is CSVGPKNTEAFF.

The chain couples TRBV2 to TRBJ1-1, with 7 bases matching TRBD1. Germline V CDR1 and CDR2: SNHLY, FYNNEI. The J segment lost 0 bases and the V segment lost 7 bases, leaving 8 bases of the junction unmatched. The CDR3 is 15 amino acids. The CDR3 coding sequence is TGTGCCAGCAAATTAAGGGACAGCATGAACACTGAAGCTTTCTTT. This encodes CASKLRDSMNTEAFF.

The V call is TRBV7-2, the J call TRBJ2-7; 8 nucleotides agree with TRBD1. The CDR3 runs 14 residues. The V gene's germline CDR1 is SGHTA and CDR2 FQGNSA. The V and J ends lost 5 bases and 3 bases, in that order; junction bases with no gene match: 6. The CDR3 DNA reads as TGTGCCAGCAGCACCGGGACAGGATACTACGAGCAGTACTTC. Amino acids: CASSTGTGYYEQYF.

This clone was seen more than once but under ten times. This CDR3 is CATGTGQNNSPLHF. As DNA, the CDR3 is TGTGCCACCGGAACAGGACAGAATAATTCACCCCTCCACTTT. V usage is TRBV19 and J usage is TRBJ1-6; possibly TRBD1 for D (6 bases). CDR1 and CDR2 (germline): LNHDA, SQIVND (reference sequence). The CDR3 totals 14 residues. Between the trimmed V and J ends, which lost 10 bases and 5 bases, there was a span of 15 bases.

This chain uses TRBV6-5 with TRBJ2-7; 7 nucleotides line up with TRBD2. CDR3 length: 14 amino acids. Losses at the gene ends were 8 bases for V and 6 bases for J; bases not matched to a gene: 13. Germline V lookup: CDR1 MNHEY, CDR2 SVGAGI. The CDR3 DNA reads as TGTGCCAGCCATGCCGGGACTACAAAGAGCGAGCAGTACTTC. Protein: CASHAGTTKSEQYF.

This chain uses TRBV7-2 with TRBJ1-2; 8 bases line up with TRBD1. The CDR3 runs to 16 residues. Trimming took 0 bases from V and 6 from J; bases not matched to a gene: 9. Germline assignment: CDR1 SGHTA and CDR2 FQGNSA. The CDR3 DNA sequence: TGTGCCAGCAGCTTAGCTTTCAGGGGGCTTACCGATGGCTACACCTTC. This encodes CASSLAFRGLTDGYTF.

This chain connects TRBV29-1 to TRBJ1-2; D is perhaps TRBD1 (6 bases). Per germline, CDR1 SQVTM and CDR2 ANQGSEA. Trimming cost V 1 base and J 1 base, with 13 bases left between them. CDR3 length equals 15 residues. CDR3 bases: TGCAGCGTTGAAGCTATCGGGGGCCTTAACTATGGCTACACCTTC. Its protein is CSVEAIGGLNYGYTF.

CDR3 DNA sequence: TGCAGCGTTGATACACAGGGGGAGAACTATGGCTACACCTTC. Amino acid sequence: CSVDTQGENYGYTF. The V call is TRBV29-1, the J call TRBJ1-2, with 8 bases aligning to TRBD1. CDR1 and CDR2 from the germline V gene are SQVTM and ANQGSEA. Unmatched junction bases numbered 5, after V lost 3 bases and J lost 2 bases. The CDR3 consists of 14 residues.

V usage is TRBV7-9 and J usage is TRBJ1-1; 9 bases align to TRBD1. This CDR3 has 16 residues. The germline CDR1 and CDR2 sequences are SEHNR and FQNEAQ (reference sequence). J gave up 6 bases and V 6 bases, and 14 bases lay outside the gene matches. CDR3 amino acids: CASSLTGGFRDAEAFF. CDR3 nucleotides: TGTGCCAGCAGTCTCACAGGGGGCTTCCGCGACGCTGAAGCTTTCTTT.